Listed here are 30 T cell receptor beta chains from one sample, sequenced in a study of blood T cell repertoires in COVID-19. Assay used: immunoSEQ multiplex PCR; TCRdb lists only in-frame clones, some missing. The sample lists about 160,000 clones, roughly four fifths occurring once. The sample comprised peripheral blood. These receptors all stem from a man aged 60 to 69 with active or convalescent COVID-19.

The J gene is TRBJ2-1, the V gene TRBV7-9, with 13 bases identical to TRBD2. The CDR3 extends over 16 amino acids. Germline V lookup: CDR1 SEHNR, CDR2 FQNEAQ (reference sequence). V was pared by 5 bases and J by 2 bases, with 3 bases of the junction left unmatched. The CDR3 bases are TGTGCCAGCAGCCTGGGACTAGCGGGGACCTACAATGAGCAGTTCTTC. This sequence encodes CASSLGLAGTYNEQFF. Based on the CDR3 plus reference TRBV7-9 and TRBJ2-1, the full variable domain is DTGVSQNPRHKITKRGQNVTFRCDPISEHNRLYWYRQTLGQGPEFLTYFQNEAQLEKSRLLSDRFSAERPKGSFSTLEIQRTEQGDSAMYLCASSLGLAGTYNEQFFGPGTRLTVL.

This sequence joins TRBV18 and TRBJ2-3; 10 bases map to TRBD2. The CDR3 contains 16 residues. Germline V gives CDR1 KGHSH, CDR2 LQKENI. V was clipped by 2 bases and J by 2 bases; unmatched bases: 4. The CDR3 sequence is CASSPRLAGDTDTQYF. CDR3 DNA: TGTGCCAGCTCACCAAGGCTAGCGGGGGACACAGATACGCAGTATTTT.

V usage is TRBV5-4 and J usage is TRBJ1-2; 10 nucleotides match TRBD1. The CDR3 has 13 amino acids. J was trimmed by 7 bases and V by 9 bases; bases with no gene match: 9. Germline V CDR1 and CDR2: SGHNT, YYREEE (reference sequence). The CDR3 nucleotides are TGTGCCACGGGGACAGGGGCAATCAGTGGCTACACCTTC. Protein product: CATGTGAISGYTF.

V and J are TRBV9 and TRBJ2-2, with 10 bases aligning to TRBD1. This CDR3 contains 17 residues. The trim removed 0 bases at V and 5 bases at J, leaving 7 bases unmatched. The germline CDR1 and CDR2 sequences are SGDLS and YYNGEE. Here the CDR3 reads CASSVEPGTGDTGELFF. In nucleotides, the CDR3 is TGTGCCAGCAGCGTAGAGCCGGGGACAGGGGATACCGGGGAGCTGTTTTTT.

This rearrangement joins TRBV28 to TRBJ1-2; TRBD1 is a possible D gene (6 bases). CDR1 and CDR2 (germline): MDHEN, SYDVKM. The CDR3 is 14 residues long. Deletions cut 2 bases from V and 8 bases from J, with 15 bases between. This CDR3 is CASSLGTSSDGYTF. The CDR3 region has the DNA TGTGCCAGCAGTTTAGGGACAAGTTCGGACGGCTACACCTTC.

This clone was seen more than once but under ten times. CDR3 region: CAISERGNEQFF. CDR3 nucleotides: TGTGCCATCAGTGAAAGAGGGAATGAGCAGTTCTTC. The chain has TRBV10-3 and TRBJ2-1, with a weak D call TRBD2 (5 bases). The CDR3 is made up of 12 amino acids. Trimming pared 3 bases from V and 7 bases from J, leaving 7 bases between. From germline, CDR1 is ENHRY and CDR2 SYGVKD.

The CDR3 spells CASSGRGRRSYEQYF. The CDR3, as DNA: TGTGCCAGCAGTGGCAGGGGGCGGCGATCCTACGAGCAGTACTTC. The chain is built from TRBV3-1 (or the pseudogene TRBV3-2) and TRBJ2-7; 8 positions agree with TRBD1. V shed 6 bases, J shed 1 base, and the junction held 8 bases outside the gene matches. This CDR3 contains 15 residues. Per the germline V gene, CDR1 is LGHDT and CDR2 is YNNKEL (reference sequence).

The chain employs TRBV27 and TRBJ1-5; 10 bases agree with TRBD1. Germline V lookup: CDR1 MNHEY, CDR2 SMNVEV (reference sequence). V lost 6 bases to trimming and J lost 5 bases; unmatched junction nucleotides: 22. The CDR3 is 20 amino acids. The CDR3 spells CASSLNLRQGARHGDQPQHF. The CDR3, as DNA: TGTGCCAGCAGCTTAAACCTTCGACAGGGGGCGCGTCACGGGGATCAGCCCCAGCATTTT.

The chain recombines TRBV28 with TRBJ2-7, with 12 bases identical to TRBD1. Germline assignment: CDR1 MDHEN and CDR2 SYDVKM. V lost 5 bases, J lost 5 bases, and 10 bases stayed unmatched. CDR3 length: 16 residues. The CDR3 spells CASSLPPGTGGDEQYF. The CDR3 coding sequence is TGTGCCAGCAGTCTCCCTCCCGGGACAGGGGGCGACGAGCAGTACTTC.

V gene TRBV10-2 combines with J gene TRBJ1-2; 7 positions match TRBD1. Trimming cost V 9 bases and J 4 bases; bases outside gene matches: 5. This CDR3 comprises 12 residues. From germline, CDR1 is WSHSY and CDR2 SAAADI. The CDR3, as DNA: TGCGCCAGTGCTAGGGACAGCTATGGCTACACCTTC. Translating gives CASARDSYGYTF.

This clone came up a few times. This CDR3 is CATRVSASEQYF. The CDR3 DNA reads TGTGCCACGCGGGTCTCCGCCTCCGAGCAGTACTTC. This chain joins TRBV24-1 and TRBJ2-7, with D perhaps matching TRBD2 (5 bases). Per germline, CDR1 KGHDR and CDR2 SFDVKD. V lost 10 bases, J lost 6 bases, and 15 bases lay in between. This CDR3 has 12 amino acids.

The rearrangement links TRBV7-3 to TRBJ2-3; 8 bases align to TRBD2. Looked up from germline, CDR1 is SGHTA and CDR2 is FQGTGA. The CDR3 is 14 amino acids. After removal of 7 bases from V and 0 bases from J, the junction contained 3 bases not matched to a gene. The CDR3 DNA follows: TGTGCCAGCACCAGCGGGAGCAGCACAGATACGCAGTATTTT. This sequence encodes CASTSGSSTDTQYF.

The CDR3, as DNA: TGTGCCAGCAGTGTCCGTCCCGAGGGTTGGAGCTCCTACAATGAGCAGTTCTTC. This sequence encodes CASSVRPEGWSSYNEQFF. The gene calls are TRBV27 and TRBJ2-1; D is perhaps TRBD2 (5 bases). V lost 5 bases, J lost 0 bases, and 20 bases lay in between. The CDR3 runs to 18 residues. Germline V gene lookup returns CDR1 MNHEY and CDR2 SMNVEV (reference sequence).

This chain joins TRBV28 and TRBJ2-5; TRBD2 matches 7 bases. Germline trimming cut 5 bases from V and 1 base from J; bases unmatched to any gene: 10. Germline V gene data show CDR1 as MDHEN and CDR2 as SYDVKM. This CDR3 has 16 residues. CDR3 region: CASSPSGLGVQETQYF. Here the CDR3 DNA reads TGTGCCAGCAGTCCTTCCGGACTAGGAGTCCAAGAGACCCAGTACTTC.

V gene TRBV6-1 combines with J gene TRBJ1-2, with TRBD1 as a possible D gene (5 bases). CDR1 is MNHNS and CDR2 is SASEGT in the germline V gene. The germline V and J ends were trimmed by 0 bases and 7 bases, with 21 bases remaining between them. The CDR3 sequence is 17 residues long. Here the CDR3 reads CASSEAGTLRATSGYTF. The DNA of the CDR3 is TGTGCCAGCAGTGAAGCGGGGACTCTGAGGGCGACTAGTGGCTACACCTTC.

This chain uses TRBV19 with TRBJ2-6; possible D gene TRBD1, 7 bases. The CDR3 has 18 residues. V was clipped by 5 bases and J by 0 bases, with 17 bases between them. The germline CDR1 and CDR2 sequences are LNHDA and SQIVND (reference sequence). CDR3 in DNA: TGTGCCAGTAGTTCCCGGGGGACAGCCTTCTCTGGGGCCAACGTCCTGACTTTC. Translation: CASSSRGTAFSGANVLTF.

The chain uses TRBV5-1 and TRBJ2-5; TRBD2 is a possible D gene (6 bases). The germline gives CDR1 SGHRS, CDR2 YFSETQ. CDR3 length: 14 residues. V was pared by 0 bases and J by 1 base, with 7 bases between. The CDR3 region has the DNA TGCGCCAGCAGCTTGGTTAGCGGCCAAGAGACCCAGTACTTC. As protein: CASSLVSGQETQYF.

The chain carries TRBV7-8 and TRBJ2-3; TRBD2 matches 8 bases. Per the germline V gene, CDR1 is SGHVS and CDR2 is FQNEAQ. J gave up 1 base and V 0 bases, and 3 bases lay outside the gene matches. This CDR3 spans 16 amino acids. CDR3 protein: CASSLALRGGTDTQYF. CDR3 sequence (DNA): TGTGCCAGCAGCTTAGCATTGCGGGGGGGCACAGATACGCAGTATTTT.

CDR3 in amino acids: CASQPSAGVTDTQYF. The CDR3 DNA is TGTGCCTCCCAACCCTCAGCGGGGGTCACAGATACGCAGTATTTT. The J gene is TRBJ2-3, the V gene TRBV10-3; the match to TRBD2 covers 8 bases. This CDR3 has 15 residues. J lost 2 bases, V lost 11 bases, and 12 bases had no gene match. Per germline, CDR1 ENHRY and CDR2 SYGVKD.

The V gene is TRBV25-1, the J gene TRBJ2-2; 7 nucleotides line up with TRBD1. Germline loops: CDR1 MGHDK, CDR2 SYGVNS. The CDR3 spans 16 residues. The ends lost 0 bases at V and 7 bases at J; junction bases unmatched: 8. As DNA, the CDR3 is TGTGCCAGCAGTGAATATAACAAGGGGGCGGTCGGGGAGCTGTTTTTT. Protein sequence: CASSEYNKGAVGELFF.

This clone was seen more than once but under ten times. CDR3 residues: CASSQGQGADEQYF. CDR3 in DNA: TGTGCCAGCAGCCAAGGGCAGGGGGCGGACGAGCAGTACTTC. The chain couples TRBV3-1 (or the pseudogene TRBV3-2) to TRBJ2-7; TRBD1 aligns across 8 bases. The CDR3 extends over 14 amino acids. V was pared by 1 base and J by 5 bases, with 4 bases of the junction left unmatched. Germline loops: CDR1 LGHDT, CDR2 YNNKEL (reference sequence).

The genes are TRBV19 and TRBJ1-5; D call uncertain. Trimming took 1 base from V and 0 from J, leaving 7 bases between them. This CDR3 has 15 amino acids. Germline V gene data show CDR1 as LNHDA and CDR2 as SQIVND (reference sequence). CDR3 sequence: CASSIASYSNQPQHF. CDR3 bases: TGTGCCAGTAGTATAGCGAGTTATAGCAATCAGCCCCAGCATTTT.

This chain links TRBV18 with TRBJ2-7; 8 positions match TRBD2. V trimming: 3 bases; J trimming: 3 bases; junction bases outside the gene matches: 7. Germline V gene data show CDR1 as KGHSH and CDR2 as LQKENI. The CDR3 contains 15 residues. Written as DNA, the CDR3 is TGTGCCAGCTCACCGACTAGCGAGGGGGGCTACGAGCAGTACTTC. Its protein product is CASSPTSEGGYEQYF.

The V call is TRBV11-2, the J call TRBJ1-2, with D possibly matching TRBD1 (5 bases). CDR3 length: 12 residues. V was trimmed by 2 bases and J by 7 bases, leaving 8 bases between them. Germline V gene sequence: CDR1 SGHAT, CDR2 FQNNGV. In DNA, the CDR3 is TGTGCCAGCAGCTTACGGGGGACTGGCTACACCTTC. The encoded protein is CASSLRGTGYTF.

The genes are TRBV5-6 and TRBJ1-6; no reliable D call. This CDR3 region has 14 residues. Trimming cost V 3 bases and J 9 bases, with 13 bases left between them. Germline CDR1 SGHDT, CDR2 YYEEEE. The DNA for the CDR3 is TGTGCCAGCAGCTGGAGGGCCCCAGGTTCACCCCTCCACTTT. It translates to CASSWRAPGSPLHF.

This sequence joins TRBV5-6 and TRBJ1-3, with D possibly being TRBD1 (6 bases). Per the germline V gene, CDR1 is SGHDT and CDR2 is YYEEEE. Trimming removed 1 base at V and 0 bases at J, with 11 bases between. This CDR3 has 16 amino acids. CDR3 protein: CASSLQQGTSGNTIYF. The DNA of the CDR3 is TGTGCCAGCAGCTTGCAACAGGGAACCTCTGGAAACACCATATATTTT.

The rearrangement links TRBV7-6 to TRBJ1-1; 9 positions agree with TRBD1. Germline CDR1 and CDR2: SGHVS and FNYEAQ. J was trimmed by 4 bases and V by 0 bases; bases with no gene match: 0. The CDR3 spans 14 residues. The CDR3 DNA is TGTGCCAGCAGCTTAGCGACAGGGGGCACTGAAGCTTTCTTT. This codes for CASSLATGGTEAFF.

This clone has more than one count but fewer than ten. This sequence joins TRBV7-6 and TRBJ2-5; D might be TRBD1 (5 bases). Trimming pared 1 base from V and 3 bases from J, leaving 12 bases between. Germline V gene data show CDR1 as SGHVS and CDR2 as FNYEAQ. This CDR3 contains 15 residues. The CDR3 nucleotides are TGTGCCAGCAGCTTAGACGGCAGGGCGAAAGAGACCCAGTACTTC. This codes for CASSLDGRAKETQYF.

The chain joins TRBV5-8 to TRBJ2-1; perhaps TRBD2 as D (7 bases). Germline loops: CDR1 SGHTS, CDR2 YDEGEE. Trimming took 4 bases from V and 7 from J, leaving 21 bases between them. The CDR3 consists of 16 residues. The CDR3 region is CASSRRGAGVGNEQFF. The CDR3 bases are TGTGCCAGCAGCCGGAGGGGGGCGGGAGTTGGGAATGAGCAGTTCTTC.

This sequence joins TRBV6-5 and TRBJ2-5; 10 bases are shared with TRBD1. Germline lookup yields CDR1 MNHEY and CDR2 SVGAGI. The ends lost 6 bases at V and 4 bases at J; junction bases unmatched: 5. The CDR3 sequence is 14 residues long. CDR3 sequence reads: CASRTGGILETQYF. As DNA, the CDR3 is TGTGCCAGCAGGACAGGGGGCATTCTAGAGACCCAGTACTTC.